This passage covers 25 T cell receptor beta chains from one sample sequenced in a study of long-term antiretroviral therapy in people with HIV. Runs used v3.0 of the immunoSEQ assay and were done at survey level. TCRdb keeps only in-frame clones here, not all; method: immunoSEQ multiplex PCR. The sample yields 30,000 to 40,000 clones, 94% seen once. This material consisted of unsorted PBMCs, taken 5 to 5.5 years after starting antiretroviral therapy. The receptor set was obtained from a woman aged 45-65 years with HIV.

This sequence joins TRBV19 and TRBJ2-7, with 12 bases that match TRBD2. Germline lookup yields CDR1 LNHDA and CDR2 SQIVND (reference sequence). The CDR3 is made up of 14 amino acids. The V segment lost 7 bases and the J segment 0 bases; nucleotides outside the gene matches: 1. For the CDR3, the DNA is TGTGCCAGTAAACTAGCGGGGGGCTCCTACGAGCAGTACTTC. Its protein product is CASKLAGGSYEQYF.

The genes are TRBV6-5 and TRBJ2-7; 7 nucleotides agree with TRBD1. Unmatched junction bases numbered 6, after V lost 5 bases and J lost 2 bases. The V gene's germline CDR1 is MNHEY and CDR2 SVGAGI. This CDR3 region has 14 residues. CDR3 nucleotides: TGTGCCAGCAGTCTACCGGGACAGACCTACGAGCAGTACTTC. Translation: CASSLPGQTYEQYF.

This rearrangement joins TRBV10-3 to TRBJ2-1; D may be TRBD1 or TRBD2 (5 bases each). This CDR3 has 15 amino acids. Germline V gene data show CDR1 as ENHRY and CDR2 as SYGVKD. Trimming left V 5 bases short and J 4 bases short, with 15 bases between. Written as DNA, the CDR3 is TGTGCCATCAGTCCTACAGGAGAGGGGTACAATGAGCAGTTCTTC. It encodes CAISPTGEGYNEQFF.

The V and J genes are TRBV4-1 and TRBJ2-3, with D possibly TRBD1 on 6 matching bases. The length of the CDR3 is 14 residues. Per the germline V gene, CDR1 is MGHRA and CDR2 is YSYEKL. V lost 4 bases to trimming and J lost 5 bases, with 13 bases between them. CDR3 amino acids: CASSLRTGLDTQYF. CDR3 sequence (DNA): TGCGCCAGCAGCCTCCGAACAGGGTTAGATACGCAGTATTTT.

This chain uses TRBV30 with TRBJ1-5, with D maybe TRBD1 (5 bases). Trimming removed 3 bases at V and 2 bases at J, with 14 bases between. Looked up from germline, CDR1 is GTSNPN and CDR2 is SVGIG (reference sequence). The CDR3 covers 15 residues. The CDR3, as DNA: TGTGCCTGGAGCGCCAACGCAGGGCGCAATCAGCCCCAGCATTTT. Its protein product is CAWSANAGRNQPQHF.

The gene calls are TRBV30 and TRBJ2-7, with D perhaps TRBD1 (6 bases). The CDR3 runs 12 residues. Trimming cost V 4 bases and J 9 bases, with 16 bases left between them. Germline loops: CDR1 GTSNPN, CDR2 SVGIG (reference sequence). The CDR3 region is CAWKRGNNRQYF. CDR3 in DNA: TGTGCCTGGAAAAGGGGGAACAACAGGCAGTACTTC.

The rearrangement joins TRBV29-1 to TRBJ2-1; 8 nucleotides line up with TRBD2. This CDR3 contains 13 residues. J gave up 9 bases and V 8 bases, and 12 bases lay outside the gene matches. Germline V lookup: CDR1 SQVTM, CDR2 ANQGSEA. The CDR3 DNA is TGCAGCATCTCCGGGACTAGTGGAGGTGAGCAGTTCTTC. It translates to CSISGTSGGEQFF.

Sample share makes this clone medium-sized. The rearrangement joins TRBV10-1 to TRBJ1-5; D ambiguous. CDR1 and CDR2 (germline): WNHNN, SYGVQD (reference sequence). V was trimmed by 3 bases and J by 5 bases, leaving 11 bases between them. The CDR3 has 14 amino acids. The CDR3 region is CASSDRCVYQPQHF. The DNA of the CDR3 is TGCGCCAGCAGTGACAGGTGTGTCTATCAGCCCCAGCATTTT.

The chain uses TRBV30 and TRBJ1-5; D is ambiguous. The CDR3 has 13 amino acids. Deletions cut 2 bases from V and 2 bases from J, with 7 bases between. CDR1 GTSNPN and CDR2 SVGIG come from the germline V gene (reference sequence). DNA for the CDR3: TGTGCCTGGAGTTTTCAGGGCAATCAGCCCCAGCATTTT. Its translation is CAWSFQGNQPQHF.

This clone was observed once. The chain uses TRBV5-1 and TRBJ1-1, with D possibly TRBD1 on 5 matching bases. The CDR3 contains 16 residues. The germline V and J ends were trimmed by 1 base and 2 bases, with 15 bases remaining between them. CDR1 SGHRS and CDR2 YFSETQ come from the germline V gene. The CDR3 loop reads CASSLLAGRTNTEAFF. For the CDR3, the DNA is TGCGCCAGCAGCTTGTTGGCGGGACGGACAAACACTGAAGCTTTCTTT.

The chain carries TRBV5-1 and TRBJ2-5; D gene unclear. The CDR3 runs to 14 residues. Trimming removed 4 bases at V and 3 bases at J, with 13 bases between. Germline assignment: CDR1 SGHRS and CDR2 YFSETQ. CDR3 bases: TGCGCCAGCAGCCTTCTCGGCCAGGAAGAGACCCAGTACTTC. This translates into CASSLLGQEETQYF.

The chain couples TRBV7-2 to TRBJ1-2, with 7 nucleotides matching TRBD1. From germline, CDR1 is SGHTA and CDR2 FQGNSA. Trimming at V came to 6 bases and at J to 7 bases, leaving 8 bases not matched to a gene. CDR3 length: 13 amino acids. In DNA form, the CDR3 reads TGTGCCAGCAGACCGAGAACAGGGGCTGGCTACACCTTC. This gives the protein CASRPRTGAGYTF.

The chain is built from TRBV5-1 and TRBJ2-1, with TRBD1 identical over 7 bases. Trimming took 0 bases from V and 1 from J; bases not matched to a gene: 1. Germline V gene lookup returns CDR1 SGHRS and CDR2 YFSETQ. The CDR3 is 15 residues long. Here the CDR3 DNA reads TGCGCCAGCAGCTTGGTACAGGGGTCCTACAATGAGCAGTTCTTC. It encodes CASSLVQGSYNEQFF. Based on the CDR3 plus reference TRBV5-1 and TRBJ2-1, the full variable domain is KAGVTQTPRYLIKTRGQQVTLSCSPISGHRSVSWYQQTPGQGLQFLFEYFSETQRNKGNFPGRFSGRQFSNSRSEMNVSTLELGDSALYLCASSLVQGSYNEQFFGPGTRLTVL.

The chain carries TRBV7-8 and TRBJ2-3; possible D gene TRBD1, 6 bases. Germline V lookup: CDR1 SGHVS, CDR2 FQNEAQ. Trimming shortened V by 4 bases and J by 5 bases, and 19 bases separated the two germline ends. This CDR3 comprises 16 residues. For the CDR3, the DNA is TGTGCCAGCAGCTCACGGGCGCAGGGGCGAGGAGATACGCAGTATTTT. Protein product: CASSSRAQGRGDTQYF.

V is TRBV15 and J is TRBJ1-5, with D possibly matching TRBD1 (5 bases). Germline lookup yields CDR1 LNHNV and CDR2 YYDKDF (reference sequence). This CDR3 spans 13 amino acids. V lost 4 bases to trimming and J lost 3 bases, with 7 bases between them. The CDR3 spells CATSKGSNQPQHF. DNA for the CDR3: TGTGCCACCAGCAAGGGGTCCAATCAGCCCCAGCATTTT. Full variable domain (remainder filled in from reference TRBV15 and TRBJ1-5): DAMVIQNPRYQVTQFGKPVTLSCSQTLNHNVMYWYQQKSSQAPKLLFHYYDKDFNNEADTPDNFQSRRPNTSFCFLDIRSPGLGDTAMYLCATSKGSNQPQHFGDGTRLSIL.

This sequence joins TRBV6-5 and TRBJ2-7; D is perhaps TRBD1 (5 bases). Germline lookup yields CDR1 MNHEY and CDR2 SVGAGI. V gave up 8 bases and J gave up 0 bases, with 14 bases separating them. The CDR3 has 14 residues. This chain's CDR3 is CASETARISYEQYF. Here the CDR3 DNA reads TGTGCCAGCGAGACAGCGAGGATCTCCTACGAGCAGTACTTC.

The chain is built from TRBV10-3 and TRBJ2-3; D might be TRBD2 (5 bases). Trimming removed 10 bases from V and 1 base from J, with 21 bases in between. From germline, CDR1 is ENHRY and CDR2 SYGVKD. This CDR3 has 16 residues. CDR3 region: CANSREPEGGTDTQYF. Written as DNA, the CDR3 is TGTGCCAACTCTCGGGAACCCGAGGGTGGCACAGATACGCAGTATTTT.

This chain joins TRBV7-9 and TRBJ1-3; D is unresolved. There are 16 residues in the CDR3. Between the trimmed V and J ends, which lost 2 bases and 0 bases, there was a span of 11 bases. Per the germline V gene, CDR1 is SEHNR and CDR2 is FQNEAQ (reference sequence). CDR3 in DNA: TGTGCCAGCAGCTTAAGTCAGGCTGTCTCTGGAAACACCATATATTTT. Protein sequence: CASSLSQAVSGNTIYF. The full variable domain, rest sourced from reference TRBV7-9 and TRBJ1-3, is DTGVSQNPRHKITKRGQNVTFRCDPISEHNRLYWYRQTLGQGPEFLTYFQNEAQLEKSRLLSDRFSAERPKGSFSTLEIQRTEQGDSAMYLCASSLSQAVSGNTIYFGEGSWLTVV.

The chain recombines TRBV11-2 with TRBJ1-6; D may be TRBD1 (5 bases). The length of the CDR3 is 16 residues. CDR1 and CDR2 from the germline V gene are SGHAT and FQNNGV. V gave up 0 bases and J gave up 3 bases, with 9 bases separating them. DNA of the CDR3: TGTGCCAGCAGCTTAGATGGAGGGGACTATAATTCACCCCTCCACTTT. Protein: CASSLDGGDYNSPLHF.

V usage is TRBV11-2 and J usage is TRBJ2-1; 10 bases fit TRBD1. The germline gives CDR1 SGHAT, CDR2 FQNNGV. This CDR3 contains 16 residues. J was trimmed by 1 base and V by 1 base; bases with no gene match: 1. The chain's CDR3 is CASSLAGQGSYNEQFF. In DNA form, the CDR3 reads TGTGCCAGCAGCTTAGCGGGACAGGGGTCCTACAATGAGCAGTTCTTC.

The chain recombines TRBV7-9 with TRBJ2-7; D not certain. V lost 2 bases and J 4 bases, leaving 9 bases between the germline ends. CDR3 length equals 13 residues. Germline values: CDR1 SEHNR, CDR2 FQNEAQ (reference sequence). CDR3 sequence (DNA): TGTGCCAGCAGCTTATTGATGGGATACGAGCAGTACTTC. It encodes CASSLLMGYEQYF.

The chain's CDR3 is CASSTTVTYEQYF. CDR3 in DNA: TGTGCCAGCAGTACGACGGTGACCTACGAGCAGTACTTC. The J gene is TRBJ2-7, the V gene TRBV6-5; no firm D call. The CDR3 length is 13 residues. CDR1 is MNHEY and CDR2 is SVGAGI in the germline V gene. Deletions cut 5 bases from V and 2 bases from J, with 10 bases between.

In this sample, this clone turned up once. This sequence joins TRBV9 and TRBJ2-4; tentative D call: TRBD1 (5 bases). Germline CDR1 SGDLS, CDR2 YYNGEE. The CDR3 covers 14 residues. The V gene lost 0 bases and the J gene lost 1 base, with 5 bases spanning the gap. The CDR3 sequence is CASSVGQAKNIQYF. The CDR3 DNA reads TGTGCCAGCAGCGTAGGACAGGCCAAAAACATTCAGTACTTC.

V usage is TRBV2 and J usage is TRBJ2-3; D possibly corresponds to TRBD2 (5 bases). Trimming left V 6 bases short and J 0 bases short, with 10 bases between. Germline V CDR1 and CDR2: SNHLY, FYNNEI. This CDR3 is 14 amino acids long. CDR3 residues: CASSLASSTDTQYF. The CDR3 DNA reads as TGTGCCAGCAGCCTAGCTAGTAGCACAGATACGCAGTATTTT.

The rearrangement joins TRBV5-6 to TRBJ2-3; 10 bases fit TRBD2. J was trimmed by 0 bases and V by 6 bases; bases with no gene match: 7. The CDR3 runs to 16 residues. CDR1 is SGHDT, CDR2 YYEEEE, per germline. This CDR3 reads CASTRPTSGSTDTQYF. CDR3 nucleotides: TGTGCCAGCACCCGACCGACTAGCGGGAGCACAGATACGCAGTATTTT.